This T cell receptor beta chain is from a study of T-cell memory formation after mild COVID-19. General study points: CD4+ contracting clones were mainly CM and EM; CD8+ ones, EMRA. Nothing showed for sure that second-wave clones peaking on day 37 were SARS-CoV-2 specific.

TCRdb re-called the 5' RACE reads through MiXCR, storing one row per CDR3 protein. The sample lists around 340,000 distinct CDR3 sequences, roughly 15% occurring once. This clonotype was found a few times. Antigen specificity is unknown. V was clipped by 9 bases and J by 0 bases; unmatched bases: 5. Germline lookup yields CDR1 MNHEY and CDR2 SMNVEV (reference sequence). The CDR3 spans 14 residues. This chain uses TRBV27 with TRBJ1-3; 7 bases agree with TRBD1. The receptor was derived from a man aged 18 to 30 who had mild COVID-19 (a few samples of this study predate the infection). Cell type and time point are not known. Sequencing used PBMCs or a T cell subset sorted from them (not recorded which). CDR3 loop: CASKGQSSGNTIYF. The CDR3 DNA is TGTGCCAGTAAGGGACAGAGCTCTGGAAACACCATATATTTT.